These 16 T cell receptor beta chains were all obtained from the same sample, sequenced in a study of blood T cell repertoires in COVID-19. Sequenced by immunoSEQ multiplex PCR; TCRdb stores in-frame clones only, minus some. In the table there are about 500,000 clones, roughly 87% of which are singletons. The sample taken for sequencing was peripheral blood. The receptors shown here come from a man younger than 30 with COVID-19, enrolled during active disease.

The chain joins TRBV14 to TRBJ1-2, with a possible D match to TRBD1 (5 bases). Germline V gene sequence: CDR1 SGHDN, CDR2 FVKESK. This CDR3 is built from 15 residues. V was cut by 5 bases and J by 0 bases, with 13 bases left in between. The CDR3 loop reads CASSKPGLANYGYTF. The CDR3, as DNA: TGTGCCAGCAGCAAACCAGGGTTAGCTAACTATGGCTACACCTTC.

The table lists this clone with a few counts. CDR3 region: CASSYPGQSNEKLFF. DNA for the CDR3: TGTGCCAGCAGTTACCCGGGACAGTCTAATGAAAAACTGTTTTTT. The chain is built from TRBV6-5 and TRBJ1-4; 7 positions match TRBD1. From germline, CDR1 is MNHEY and CDR2 SVGAGI. This CDR3 comprises 15 residues. V lost 2 bases and J lost 3; bases outside the gene matches: 3.

The chain couples TRBV18 to TRBJ2-1; perhaps TRBD1 as D (6 bases). The CDR3 sequence is 16 residues long. Trimming removed 6 bases at V and 8 bases at J, with 23 bases between. Germline V lookup: CDR1 KGHSH, CDR2 LQKENI. The CDR3 reads CASSLGRPPEGDEQFF. The CDR3 DNA sequence: TGTGCCAGCTCGCTCGGAAGGCCCCCAGAGGGGGATGAGCAGTTCTTC. The complete variable domain, with remaining parts taken from reference TRBV18 and TRBJ2-1, reads NAGVMQNPRHLVRRRGQEARLRCSPMKGHSHVYWYRQLPEEGLKFMVYLQKENIIDESGMPKERFSAEFPKEGPSILRIQQVVRGDSAAYFCASSLGRPPEGDEQFFGPGTRLTVL.

The gene calls are TRBV5-1 and TRBJ1-1, with D unresolved. Deletions cut 0 bases from V and 3 bases from J, with 12 bases between. Germline lookup yields CDR1 SGHRS and CDR2 YFSETQ. There are 15 residues in the CDR3. CDR3 DNA sequence: TGCGCCAGCAGCTTGGCAGGCCCGGGGTACACTGAAGCTTTCTTT. Translating gives CASSLAGPGYTEAFF.

The chain joins TRBV7-9 to TRBJ1-3; possible D gene TRBD1, 5 bases. There are 15 residues in the CDR3. Trimming took off 5 bases at V and 0 bases at J, with 11 bases between the two ends. Germline CDR1 is SEHNR and CDR2 is FQNEAQ (reference sequence). CDR3 amino acids: CASSQGAISGNTIYF. The CDR3 DNA is TGTGCCAGCAGCCAGGGTGCAATCTCTGGAAACACCATATATTTT.

This chain uses TRBV12-3 or TRBV12-4 with TRBJ2-5; no clear D gene. The CDR3 extends over 12 amino acids. V was shortened by 5 bases and J by 5 bases, with 9 bases between the two germline ends. This chain's CDR3 is CASSLLEETQYF. The CDR3 DNA reads TGTGCCAGCAGTCTCCTCGAGGAGACCCAGTACTTC.

The sample holds a few counts of this clone. The gene calls are TRBV7-9 and TRBJ2-3; 14 bases agree with TRBD2. The CDR3 has 18 amino acids. Germline V lookup: CDR1 SEHNR, CDR2 FQNEAQ (reference sequence). The trim removed 5 bases at V and 0 bases at J, leaving 7 bases unmatched. DNA for the CDR3: TGTGCCAGCAGCCCACGACTAGCGGGGGGGCATAGCACAGATACGCAGTATTTT. Translating it yields CASSPRLAGGHSTDTQYF.

The chain has TRBV12-1 and TRBJ2-5; the D segment call TRBD2 is taken from the table without a DNA check. TRBV12-1 is designated a pseudogene. CDR3 size: 14 residues. The CDR3: CASSSRTEQETQYF. The DNA of the CDR3 is TGTGCCAGCAGCTCCCGAACTGAACAAGAGACCCAGTACTTC.

The rearrangement links TRBV7-3 to TRBJ2-1; TRBD2 aligns across 8 bases. The CDR3 length is 15 residues. Trimming took 2 bases from V and 6 from J; bases not matched to a gene: 6. The germline gives CDR1 SGHTA, CDR2 FQGTGA. Here the CDR3 reads CASSLLTGGPNEQFF. CDR3 DNA: TGTGCCAGCAGCTTATTAACGGGAGGGCCCAATGAGCAGTTCTTC.

The chain combines TRBV27 with TRBJ2-5; TRBD1 is a possible D gene (6 bases). Germline CDR1 is MNHEY and CDR2 is SMNVEV (reference sequence). V shed 4 bases and J shed 2 bases, with 11 bases lying between them. CDR3 length equals 14 residues. For the CDR3, the DNA is TGTGCCAGCAGTTCCCCTACAGGGCAAGAGACCCAGTACTTC. Protein: CASSSPTGQETQYF.

The chain recombines TRBV27 with TRBJ1-6; tentative D call: TRBD1 (5 bases). V shed 4 bases and J shed 9 bases, with 13 bases lying between them. The CDR3 has 14 residues. Germline loops: CDR1 MNHEY, CDR2 SMNVEV (reference sequence). For the CDR3, the DNA is TGTGCCAGCAGTTGGGGGGGTCGGGGTTCACCCCTCCACTTT. Encoded protein: CASSWGGRGSPLHF.

This clone has only one observation. The rearrangement links TRBV12-3 or TRBV12-4 to TRBJ1-2; D possibly corresponds to TRBD1 (5 bases). This CDR3 comprises 12 residues. Trimming took off 7 bases at V and 4 bases at J, with 10 bases between the two ends. CDR3 region: CASTSRAYGYTF. CDR3 sequence (DNA): TGTGCCAGCACGAGCAGGGCCTATGGCTACACCTTC.

The chain recombines TRBV7-9 with TRBJ2-7; 8 bases align to TRBD2. Germline V lookup: CDR1 SEHNR, CDR2 FQNEAQ (reference sequence). V was pared by 1 base and J by 6 bases, with 8 bases of the junction left unmatched. The CDR3 totals 15 residues. In nucleotides, the CDR3 is TGTGCCAGCAGCTTAGATGGCGGGGGGCCCTCCGAGCAGTACTTC. Its translation is CASSLDGGGPSEQYF.

The chain links TRBV10-3 to TRBJ1-3; D might be TRBD1 (6 bases). The CDR3 is made up of 14 amino acids. Germline values: CDR1 ENHRY, CDR2 SYGVKD. V was pared by 6 bases and J by 1 base, with 10 bases between. As DNA, the CDR3 is TGTGCCATCAGGGGGAGGGGGTCTGGAAACACCATATATTTT. Translated, it gives CAIRGRGSGNTIYF.

This clone was detected a few times. The chain carries TRBV2 and TRBJ1-5, with 8 nucleotides matching TRBD1. The CDR3 has 15 residues. Trimming cost V 6 bases and J 3 bases; bases outside gene matches: 7. Germline assignment: CDR1 SNHLY and CDR2 FYNNEI. For the CDR3, the DNA is TGTGCCAGCAGGCCCCAGGGGGCGCTCAATCAGCCCCAGCATTTT. This gives the protein CASRPQGALNQPQHF.

V is TRBV4-2 and J is TRBJ2-5; 7 bases line up with TRBD2. Trimming removed 4 bases from V and 5 bases from J; junction bases left unmatched: 19. This CDR3 spans 18 amino acids. CDR1 is LGHNA and CDR2 is YNFKEQ in the germline V gene. The chain's CDR3 is CASSRTGPREGHIETQYF. CDR3 coding DNA: TGTGCCAGCAGCCGAACCGGCCCCAGGGAGGGCCATATCGAGACCCAGTACTTC.